The TCR beta chain described here comes from a study of blood T cells in healthy people across ages. Each donor supplied approximately 10 milliliters of peripheral blood. V lost 1 base, J lost 5 bases, and 11 bases lay in between. This CDR3 spans 15 amino acids. Germline values: CDR1 LGHDT, CDR2 YNNKEL (reference sequence). This clonotype has just one count. A J-beta primer mix and a sample-barcoded 5' primer were used in a second PCR of about 7 to 12 cycles. TCRdb processed the 5' RACE reads anew with MiXCR; each CDR3 protein has one entry. The sample shows under 1 million distinct CDR3 sequences, 40% to 50% of them seen only once.

This receptor was obtained from a man aged 60-69 years in good health. The genes are TRBV3-1 and TRBJ2-2; tentative D call: TRBD1 (5 bases). The sequenced material came from blood. Written as DNA, the CDR3 is TGTGCCAGCAGCCAAGCTTTAGGGGTGACCGGGGAGCTGTTTTTT. Translated: CASSQALGVTGELFF.